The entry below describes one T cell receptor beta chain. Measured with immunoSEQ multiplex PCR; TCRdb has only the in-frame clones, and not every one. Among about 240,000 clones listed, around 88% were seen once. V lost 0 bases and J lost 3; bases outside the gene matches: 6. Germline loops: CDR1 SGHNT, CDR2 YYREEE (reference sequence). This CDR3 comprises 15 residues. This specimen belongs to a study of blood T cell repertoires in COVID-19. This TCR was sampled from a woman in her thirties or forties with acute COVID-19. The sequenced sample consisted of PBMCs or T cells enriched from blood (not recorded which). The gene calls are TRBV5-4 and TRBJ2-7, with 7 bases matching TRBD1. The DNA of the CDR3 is TGTGCCAGCAGCTTGGACAGGGGAAGAAGCTACGAGCAGTACTTC. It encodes CASSLDRGRSYEQYF.